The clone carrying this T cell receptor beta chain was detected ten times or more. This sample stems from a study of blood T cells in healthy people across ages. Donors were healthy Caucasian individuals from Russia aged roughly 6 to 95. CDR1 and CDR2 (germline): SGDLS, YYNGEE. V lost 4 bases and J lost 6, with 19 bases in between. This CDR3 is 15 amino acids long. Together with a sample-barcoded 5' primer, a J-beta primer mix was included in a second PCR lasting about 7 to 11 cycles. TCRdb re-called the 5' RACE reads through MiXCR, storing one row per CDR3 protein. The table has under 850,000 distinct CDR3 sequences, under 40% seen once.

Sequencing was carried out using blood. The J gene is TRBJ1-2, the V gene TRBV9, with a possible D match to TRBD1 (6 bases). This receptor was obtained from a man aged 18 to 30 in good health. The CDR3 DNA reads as TGTGCCAGCAGCCCAACCCCCACAGGGTTACATGGCTACACCTTC. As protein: CASSPTPTGLHGYTF.